This T cell receptor beta chain was recovered during a study of blood T cell repertoires in COVID-19. Study-wide context: COVID-19 samples from acute and convalescent phases originated in the United States, Italy and Spain. From T cells, B-cell-depleted T cells, or PBMCs came the material, which was cDNA or gDNA.

Authors' methods: Amplifying reference gene primers gave estimates of nucleated cell counts. Measured with immunoSEQ multiplex PCR; TCRdb has only the in-frame clones, and not every one. D and trimming come from the DNA, and the V and J calls and clone size come from that table. Among some 93,000 clones listed, 75% to 90% were seen once. Unmatched junction bases numbered 2, after V lost 5 bases and J lost 0 bases. CDR1 is LNHDA and CDR2 is SQIVND in the germline V gene (reference sequence). CDR3 length: 14 residues. The sequence derives from a man aged 55 to 70 with acute or convalescent COVID-19. Material: peripheral blood. The chain carries TRBV19 and TRBJ2-3; 7 positions match TRBD1. The chain's CDR3 is CASSPGQSTDTQYF. The CDR3 region has the DNA TGTGCCAGTAGTCCGGGACAGAGCACAGATACGCAGTATTTT.